The 12 T cell receptor beta chains presented below share a single source sample, sequenced in a study of blood T cell repertoires in COVID-19. The protocol was immunoSEQ multiplex PCR, while the TCRdb copy is restricted to in-frame clones and leaves out a portion. The sample lists under 75,000 clones, 89% occurring once. The sequenced material came from peripheral blood. These receptors all stem from a man aged 45-65 years with active COVID-19.

The chain is built from TRBV2 and TRBJ1-1; TRBD1 matches 9 bases. The CDR3 runs to 14 residues. Germline lookup yields CDR1 SNHLY and CDR2 FYNNEI. V was clipped by 4 bases and J by 6 bases; unmatched bases: 6. Written as DNA, the CDR3 is TGTGCCAGCAGTGTAAAGGGGACAGGGTCTGAAGCTTTCTTT. Encoded protein: CASSVKGTGSEAFF. Supplemented by reference TRBV2 and TRBJ1-1, the full variable domain reads EPEVTQTPSHQVTQMGQEVILRCVPISNHLYFYWYRQILGQKVEFLVSFYNNEISEKSEIFDDQFSVERPDGSNFTLKIRSTKLEDSAMYFCASSVKGTGSEAFFGQGTRLTVV.

The chain couples TRBV7-9 to TRBJ1-4; D is uncertain. V dropped 1 base and J dropped 3 bases, with 6 bases sitting between them. Per germline, CDR1 SEHNR and CDR2 FQNEAQ (reference sequence). The CDR3 runs 14 residues. The DNA of the CDR3 is TGTGCCAGCAGCTTAGGCGATGCTAATGAAAAACTGTTTTTT. Amino acid sequence: CASSLGDANEKLFF.

The J gene is TRBJ2-3, the V gene TRBV19; TRBD1 is a possible D gene (5 bases). The CDR3 length is 12 residues. The ends were cut back, 7 bases at V and 6 bases at J, with 11 bases in the middle. Germline loops: CDR1 LNHDA, CDR2 SQIVND (reference sequence). The CDR3 reads CASKGHFDTQYF. The CDR3 DNA sequence: TGTGCCAGTAAGGGGCACTTCGATACGCAGTATTTT.

The J gene is TRBJ2-2, the V gene TRBV19, with 10 bases matching TRBD2. V dropped 3 bases and J dropped 1; count of bases not matched to a gene: 2. CDR1 LNHDA and CDR2 SQIVND come from the germline V gene (reference sequence). There are 16 residues in the CDR3. This CDR3 reads CASSIPSGGNTGELFF. CDR3 bases: TGTGCCAGTAGTATCCCTAGCGGGGGGAACACCGGGGAGCTGTTTTTT.

The chain recombines TRBV7-3 with TRBJ2-2; D not certain. CDR1 and CDR2 from the germline V gene are SGHTA and FQGTGA. The length of the CDR3 is 12 residues. V shed 5 bases and J shed 7 bases, with 8 bases lying between them. The CDR3 here is CASSLPGGELFF. In DNA form, the CDR3 reads TGTGCCAGCAGCCTCCCCGGCGGGGAGCTGTTTTTT.

This chain connects TRBV6-6 to TRBJ2-5, with D perhaps matching TRBD2 (5 bases). The CDR3 runs 13 residues. Deletions cut 2 bases from V and 3 bases from J, with 7 bases between. Germline V lookup: CDR1 MNHNY, CDR2 SVGAGI (reference sequence). The DNA of the CDR3 is TGTGCCAGCAGTTACGGAGCGGAAGAGACCCAGTACTTC. It is translated as CASSYGAEETQYF.

The chain couples TRBV3-1 (or the pseudogene TRBV3-2) to TRBJ2-3; D is uncertain. CDR1 is LGHDT and CDR2 is YNNKEL in the germline V gene (reference sequence). The CDR3 spans 14 residues. V was pared by 1 base and J by 4 bases, with 9 bases between. CDR3 residues: CASSQGSFADTQYF. As DNA, the CDR3 is TGTGCCAGCAGCCAAGGTTCCTTCGCAGATACGCAGTATTTT.

The rearrangement joins TRBV10-3 to TRBJ2-2; D not resolved. This CDR3 has 14 amino acids. V shed 3 bases and J shed 4 bases, with 9 bases lying between them. Per the germline V gene, CDR1 is ENHRY and CDR2 is SYGVKD. The CDR3, as DNA: TGTGCCATCAGTGAACGGGTCACCACCGGGGAGCTGTTTTTT. It translates to CAISERVTTGELFF.

Remarks on this clone: The junction departs from the called germline gene at one end, perhaps through a read error. The chain combines TRBV10-3 with TRBJ2-5, with 9 bases that match TRBD2. CDR1 is ENHRY and CDR2 is SYGVKD in the germline V gene. This CDR3 comprises 18 residues. The CDR3: CAISEEVWSGGLQGTQYF. The CDR3 nucleotides are TGTGCCATCAGTGAAGAGGTCTGGAGCGGGGGGTTACAAGGGACCCAGTACTTC.

V gene TRBV6-5 combines with J gene TRBJ1-5, with D hard to call. Between the trimmed V and J ends, which lost 5 bases and 5 bases, there was a span of 16 bases. The CDR3 has 15 amino acids. CDR1 and CDR2 (germline): MNHEY, SVGAGI. As DNA, the CDR3 is TGTGCCAGCAGTCAATGGGCCTCCAGTCATCAGCCCCAGCATTTT. Amino acids: CASSQWASSHQPQHF.

This sequence joins TRBV5-5 and TRBJ2-3; TRBD2 matches 9 bases. V trimming: 0 bases; J trimming: 2 bases; junction bases outside the gene matches: 4. The CDR3 length is 16 residues. CDR1 is SGHKS and CDR2 is YYEKEE in the germline V gene (reference sequence). CDR3 residues: CASSLGAGGHTDTQYF. In nucleotides, the CDR3 is TGTGCCAGCAGCTTGGGAGCGGGGGGCCACACAGATACGCAGTATTTT.

The genes are TRBV10-1 and TRBJ2-1, with D possibly matching TRBD1 (6 bases). The CDR3 loop spans 13 amino acids. Germline CDR1 reads WNHNN; CDR2 reads SYGVQD (reference sequence). V lost 6 bases and J 6 bases, leaving 12 bases between the germline ends. CDR3 nucleotides: TGCGCCAGCAGCGGCAAGGGGGTCAATGAGCAGTTCTTC. It codes for CASSGKGVNEQFF.